These 13 T cell receptor beta chains were all obtained from the same sample, sequenced in a study of blood T cell repertoires in COVID-19. Clones were read by immunoSEQ multiplex PCR, and TCRdb kept only the in-frame ones, dropping some. The sample contains 250,000 to 350,000 clones, about nine tenths of which appear only once. The sequencing input was PBMCs or T cells enriched from blood (not recorded which). Every receptor here comes from a man in his sixties who had recovered from COVID-19.

The V and J genes are TRBV7-2 and TRBJ2-5; TRBD2 aligns across 10 bases. Trimming took 5 bases from V and 5 from J; bases not matched to a gene: 11. The CDR3 loop spans 16 amino acids. Germline CDR1 is SGHTA and CDR2 is FQGNSA. The CDR3 DNA reads TGTGCCAGCAGCGGGCGAGCGGGGGGGCGGTTGGAGACCCAGTACTTC. Translation gives CASSGRAGGRLETQYF.

This clone has just a few counts. The V call is TRBV11-2, the J call TRBJ1-4, with D unresolved. CDR1 SGHAT and CDR2 FQNNGV come from the germline V gene. This CDR3 contains 16 residues. Trimming took 1 base from V and 0 from J, leaving 9 bases between them. The CDR3: CASSLGRDATNEKLFF. In DNA form, the CDR3 reads TGTGCCAGCAGCTTAGGGCGGGATGCAACTAATGAAAAACTGTTTTTT.

The chain joins TRBV18 to TRBJ1-5, with TRBD1 matching over 8 bases. Looked up from germline, CDR1 is KGHSH and CDR2 is LQKENI. After removal of 0 bases from V and 4 bases from J, the junction contained 5 bases not matched to a gene. CDR3 length equals 16 residues. CDR3 sequence (DNA): TGTGCCAGCTCACCACCCGGCAGGGGGCAAAATCAGCCCCAGCATTTT. Its protein product is CASSPPGRGQNQPQHF. Looking up the rest from reference TRBV18 and TRBJ1-5 gives the full variable domain: NAGVMQNPRHLVRRRGQEARLRCSPMKGHSHVYWYRQLPEEGLKFMVYLQKENIIDESGMPKERFSAEFPKEGPSILRIQQVVRGDSAAYFCASSPPGRGQNQPQHFGDGTRLSIL.

V usage is TRBV18 and J usage is TRBJ2-2, with 7 bases matching TRBD1. This CDR3 region has 15 residues. From germline, CDR1 is KGHSH and CDR2 LQKENI. Trimming removed 4 bases from V and 0 bases from J; junction bases left unmatched: 2. The CDR3 DNA reads TGTGCCAGCTCACTTGGACAGGCGAACACCGGGGAGCTGTTTTTT. This encodes CASSLGQANTGELFF.

V and J are TRBV18 and TRBJ2-7; TRBD2 might be the D (6 bases). The CDR3 consists of 18 residues. In germline, CDR1 is KGHSH, CDR2 LQKENI. V was trimmed by 2 bases and J by 2 bases, leaving 22 bases between them. CDR3 protein: CASSPNSAGGSLAYEQYF. The CDR3 nucleotides read TGTGCCAGCTCACCAAATTCGGCAGGAGGGTCGTTGGCCTACGAGCAGTACTTC. Supplemented by reference TRBV18 and TRBJ2-7, the full variable domain reads NAGVMQNPRHLVRRRGQEARLRCSPMKGHSHVYWYRQLPEEGLKFMVYLQKENIIDESGMPKERFSAEFPKEGPSILRIQQVVRGDSAAYFCASSPNSAGGSLAYEQYFGPGTRLTVT.

As concerns this clone: One end of the junction does not line up with germline, which may come from a read error. This chain joins TRBV10-1 and TRBJ1-1; D call uncertain. The CDR3 spans 13 residues. CDR1 is WNHNN and CDR2 is SYGVQD in the germline V gene (reference sequence). The CDR3 spells CASSKSTGTEAFF. The CDR3 DNA reads TGCGCCAGCAGTAAGTCGACGGGCACTGAAGCTTTCTTT.

This clone has only one observation. J is TRBJ1-2 and V is TRBV7-2; TRBD1 aligns across 9 bases. The CDR3 contains 15 residues. The J segment lost 5 bases and the V segment lost 7 bases, leaving 11 bases of the junction unmatched. The germline gives CDR1 SGHTA, CDR2 FQGNSA. CDR3 nucleotides: TGTGCCAGCATCGACAGACAGGGGGGGTCGTATGGCTACACCTTC. Translated, it gives CASIDRQGGSYGYTF.

The chain links TRBV10-1 to TRBJ2-1; weak D call: TRBD1 (7 bases). V lost 6 bases and J lost 6, with 18 bases in between. CDR3 size: 15 residues. Germline CDR1 and CDR2: WNHNN and SYGVQD (reference sequence). The CDR3 reads CASSQGGRDSNEQFF. CDR3 in DNA: TGCGCCAGCAGCCAGGGGGGCAGGGACAGCAATGAGCAGTTCTTC.

This chain connects TRBV30 to TRBJ2-1, with TRBD2 matching over 12 bases. Trimming at V came to 2 bases and at J to 12 bases, leaving 17 bases not matched to a gene. There are 17 residues in the CDR3. CDR1 and CDR2 from the germline V gene are GTSNPN and SVGIG (reference sequence). The CDR3: CAWSNMASGGDWVRQFF. In nucleotides, the CDR3 is TGTGCCTGGAGTAATATGGCTAGCGGGGGGGATTGGGTTAGGCAGTTCTTC.

The chain recombines TRBV3-1 (or the pseudogene TRBV3-2) with TRBJ2-3; D unclear. Germline CDR1 reads LGHDT; CDR2 reads YNNKEL (reference sequence). V was clipped by 2 bases and J by 1 base, with 7 bases between them. CDR3 length equals 14 residues. The CDR3 loop reads CASSQRLGTDTQYF. As DNA, the CDR3 is TGTGCCAGCAGCCAACGACTTGGCACAGATACGCAGTATTTT.

CDR3 DNA: TGTGCCAGCAGTCCTGGCGGGGGATACGAGCAGTACTTC. It codes for CASSPGGGYEQYF. The rearrangement links TRBV9 to TRBJ2-7; 7 nucleotides agree with TRBD2. CDR3 size: 13 residues. In germline, CDR1 is SGDLS, CDR2 YYNGEE. Trimming took 5 bases from V and 4 from J; bases not matched to a gene: 6.

The chain recombines TRBV6-5 with TRBJ2-1; weak D call: TRBD1 (6 bases). This CDR3 is built from 15 residues. Per the germline V gene, CDR1 is MNHEY and CDR2 is SVGAGI. V lost 5 bases, J lost 6 bases, and 17 bases lay in between. CDR3 loop: CASSPTGKVLNEQFF. The CDR3 coding sequence is TGTGCCAGCAGTCCCACAGGGAAAGTGCTCAATGAGCAGTTCTTC.

The chain is built from TRBV30 and TRBJ1-6; the D gene is possibly TRBD1 (6 bases). Germline CDR1 is GTSNPN and CDR2 is SVGIG (reference sequence). This CDR3 has 14 residues. V dropped 3 bases and J dropped 2 bases, with 8 bases sitting between them. The CDR3 DNA reads TGTGCCTGGAGCGGGGGGCCCTATAATTCACCCCTCCACTTT. As protein: CAWSGGPYNSPLHF. The full variable domain, with the rest looked up from reference TRBV30 and TRBJ1-6, is SQTIHQWPATLVQPVGSPLSLECTVEGTSNPNLYWYRQAAGRGLQLLFYSVGIGQISSEVPQNLSASRPQDRQFILSSKKLLLSDSGFYLCAWSGGPYNSPLHFGNGTRLTVT.